The source of this TCR beta chain is a study of blood T cell repertoires in COVID-19. Study-level background: Both acute and convalescent COVID-19 samples were obtained from the United States, Italy and Spain.

In the study's own analysis: Estimated nucleated cell counts came from reference gene primer amplification. TCRdb keeps only in-frame clones here, not all; method: immunoSEQ multiplex PCR. V, J and clone size are taken as reported in that table, and D and trimming were inferred from the DNA itself. The sample contains about 25,000 clones, roughly nine tenths of which appear only once. CDR3 length: 11 amino acids. V was clipped by 5 bases and J by 7 bases, with 5 bases between them. Germline CDR1 MDHEN, CDR2 SYDVKM. Only a few counts were recorded for this clone. This sample also contains other DNA sequences that code for the same CDR3.

The source of this sequence is a man aged 45-65 years with active COVID-19. Material: peripheral blood. This chain links TRBV28 with TRBJ2-2; unclear D gene. The CDR3 here is CASSNRGELFF. The CDR3 DNA follows: TGTGCCAGCAGTAATCGCGGGGAGCTGTTTTTT.